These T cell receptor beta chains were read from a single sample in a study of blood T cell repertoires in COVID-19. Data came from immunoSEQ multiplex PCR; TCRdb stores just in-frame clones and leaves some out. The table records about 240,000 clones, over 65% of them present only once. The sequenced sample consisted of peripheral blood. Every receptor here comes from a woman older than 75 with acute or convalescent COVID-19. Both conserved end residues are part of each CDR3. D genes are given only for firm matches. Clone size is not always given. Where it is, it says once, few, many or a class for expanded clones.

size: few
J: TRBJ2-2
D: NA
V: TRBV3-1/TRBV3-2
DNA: TGTGCCAGCAGCCAAGGTCGGACTCAATTCGCCGGGGAGCTGTTTTTT
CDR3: CASSQGRTQFAGELFF

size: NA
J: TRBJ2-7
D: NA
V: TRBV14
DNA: TGTGCCAGCAGCCAAATCAGGGGAGCCGAGCAGTACTTC
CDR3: CASSQIRGAEQYF

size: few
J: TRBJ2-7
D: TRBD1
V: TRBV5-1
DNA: TGCGCCAGCAGCTTGGGTAACAGGGGATTGGGCGAGCAGTACTTC
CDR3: CASSLGNRGLGEQYF

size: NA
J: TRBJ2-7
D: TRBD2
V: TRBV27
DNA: TGTGCCAGCAGTTTATGGGGGGGGAGCGAGCAGTACTTC
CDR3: CASSLWGGSEQYF

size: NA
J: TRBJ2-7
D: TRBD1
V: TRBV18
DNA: TGTGCCAGCTCACCCCCGGGACAGGGCACCTACGAGCAGTACTTC
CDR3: CASSPPGQGTYEQYF

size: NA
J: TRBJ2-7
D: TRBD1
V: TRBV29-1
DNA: TGCAGCGTTGAAGAACCTCTACGAAAAGGACAGGGGGGGGTCTACGAGCAGTACTTC
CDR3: CSVEEPLRKGQGGVYEQYF

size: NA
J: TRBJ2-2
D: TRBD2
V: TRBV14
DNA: TGTGCCAGCAGCCCCTTTAGCGGGGGGGCGTACGGGGAGCTGTTTTTT
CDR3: CASSPFSGGAYGELFF

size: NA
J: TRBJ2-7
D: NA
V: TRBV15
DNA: TGTGCCACCAGCAGAGATTTGATTGGAGCCGCCTACGAGCAGTACTTC
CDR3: CATSRDLIGAAYEQYF

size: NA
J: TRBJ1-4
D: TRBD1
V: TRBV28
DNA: TGTGCCAGCAGTCCACTAGGGACAGGGGGCGGGGATGAAAAACTGTTTTTT
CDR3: CASSPLGTGGGDEKLFF

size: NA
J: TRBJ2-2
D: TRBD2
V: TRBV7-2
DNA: TGTGCCAGCAGCGGAGGAGGGCTAGCGGGGGGAACCGGGGAGCTGTTTTTT
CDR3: CASSGGGLAGGTGELFF

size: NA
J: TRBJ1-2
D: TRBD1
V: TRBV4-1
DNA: TGCGCCAGCGCTCGGGGGACAGGGCCTACTTCTAACTATGGCTACACCTTC
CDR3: CASARGTGPTSNYGYTF

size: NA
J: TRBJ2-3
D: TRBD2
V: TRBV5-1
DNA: TGCGCCAGCAGCCCAGAAGGGACTAGCGGGAGGAGCACAGATACGCAGTATTTT
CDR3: CASSPEGTSGRSTDTQYF

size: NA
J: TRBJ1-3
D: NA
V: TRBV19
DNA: TGTGCCAGTAGTATCGGACTCCTCTCTGGAAACACCATATATTTT
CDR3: CASSIGLLSGNTIYF

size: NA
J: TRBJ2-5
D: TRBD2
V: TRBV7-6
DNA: TGTGCCAGCAGCTTAAGCGGGGGGGCACTCGAGACCCAGTACTTC
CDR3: CASSLSGGALETQYF

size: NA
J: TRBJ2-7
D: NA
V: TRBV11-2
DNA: TGTGCCAGCAGCTTAGAGGTGACCCGGGGTCCCTACGAGCAGTACTTC
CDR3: CASSLEVTRGPYEQYF

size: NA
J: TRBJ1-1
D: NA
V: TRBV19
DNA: TGTGCCAGTAGAGCAGGGGTGAACACTGAAGCTTTCTTT
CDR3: CASRAGVNTEAFF

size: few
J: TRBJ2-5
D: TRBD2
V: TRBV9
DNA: TGTGCCAGCAGCCCCCGGACTAGCGGGACCCAGTACTTC
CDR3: CASSPRTSGTQYF

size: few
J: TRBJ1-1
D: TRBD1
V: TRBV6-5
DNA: TGTGCCAGCAGTTACGGACAGGGGATAAACACTGAAGCTTTCTTT
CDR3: CASSYGQGINTEAFF

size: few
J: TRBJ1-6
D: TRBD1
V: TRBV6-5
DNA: TGTGCCAGCAGGAAGGGACAGGTTTGGGATTCACCCCTCCACTTT
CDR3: CASRKGQVWDSPLHF

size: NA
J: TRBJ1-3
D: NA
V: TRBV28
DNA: TGTGCCTCATCACCTATAGTTGGAAACACCATATATTTT
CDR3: CASSPIVGNTIYF

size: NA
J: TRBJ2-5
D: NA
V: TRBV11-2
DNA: TGTGCCAGCAGCTTGGCGGGGATGGGGTCGGAGACCCAGTACTTC
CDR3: CASSLAGMGSETQYF

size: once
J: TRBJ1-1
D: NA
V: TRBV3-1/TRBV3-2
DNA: TGTGCCAGCAGCCAAGCAAAGGGGCTTGGGGCTTTCTTT
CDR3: CASSQAKGLGAFF